The clone carrying this T cell receptor beta chain showed up just once. Per the germline V gene, CDR1 is SGDLS and CDR2 is YYNGEE. This CDR3 has 15 residues. Germline trimming cut 0 bases from V and 8 bases from J; bases unmatched to any gene: 4. Clones were read by immunoSEQ multiplex PCR, and TCRdb kept only the in-frame ones, dropping some. The sample lists roughly 250,000 clones, about 86% seen once, with over 7.5% in the top ten. The data are from a study of blood T cell repertoires in COVID-19. The rearrangement uses TRBV9 and TRBJ2-1; 11 nucleotides agree with TRBD2. This TCR was sampled from a woman older than 75 with acute or convalescent COVID-19. Sequencing was carried out using peripheral blood. CDR3 DNA: TGTGCCAGCAGCGTAGAGGCTAGCGGGGGGTATGAGCAGTTCTTC. The encoded protein is CASSVEASGGYEQFF.